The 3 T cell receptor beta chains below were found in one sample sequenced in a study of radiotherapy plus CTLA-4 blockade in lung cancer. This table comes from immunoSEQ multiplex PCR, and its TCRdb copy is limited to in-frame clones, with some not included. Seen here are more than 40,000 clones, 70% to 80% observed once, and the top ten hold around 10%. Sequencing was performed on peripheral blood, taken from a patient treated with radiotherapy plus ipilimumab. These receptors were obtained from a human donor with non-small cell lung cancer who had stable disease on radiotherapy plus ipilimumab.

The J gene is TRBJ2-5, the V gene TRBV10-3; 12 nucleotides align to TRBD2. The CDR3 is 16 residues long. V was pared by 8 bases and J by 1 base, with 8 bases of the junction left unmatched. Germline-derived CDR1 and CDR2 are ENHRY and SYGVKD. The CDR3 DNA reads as TGTGCCATCGGCGCTGGACTAGCGGGGCTCCAAGAGACCCAGTACTTC. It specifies CAIGAGLAGLQETQYF.

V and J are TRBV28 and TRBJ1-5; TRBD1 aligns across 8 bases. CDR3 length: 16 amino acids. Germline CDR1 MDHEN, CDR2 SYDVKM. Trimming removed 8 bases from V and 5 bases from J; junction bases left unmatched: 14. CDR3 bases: TGTGCCAGCTTCCCCTCCCAGGGGGCCTTCCATCAGCCCCAGCATTTT. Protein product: CASFPSQGAFHQPQHF.

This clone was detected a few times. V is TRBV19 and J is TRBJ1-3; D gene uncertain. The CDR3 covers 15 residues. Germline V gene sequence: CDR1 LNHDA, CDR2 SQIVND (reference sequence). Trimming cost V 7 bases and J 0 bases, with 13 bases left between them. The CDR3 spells CASTDPGSSGNTIYF. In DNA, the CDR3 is TGTGCCAGTACCGACCCGGGGAGCTCTGGAAACACCATATATTTT.